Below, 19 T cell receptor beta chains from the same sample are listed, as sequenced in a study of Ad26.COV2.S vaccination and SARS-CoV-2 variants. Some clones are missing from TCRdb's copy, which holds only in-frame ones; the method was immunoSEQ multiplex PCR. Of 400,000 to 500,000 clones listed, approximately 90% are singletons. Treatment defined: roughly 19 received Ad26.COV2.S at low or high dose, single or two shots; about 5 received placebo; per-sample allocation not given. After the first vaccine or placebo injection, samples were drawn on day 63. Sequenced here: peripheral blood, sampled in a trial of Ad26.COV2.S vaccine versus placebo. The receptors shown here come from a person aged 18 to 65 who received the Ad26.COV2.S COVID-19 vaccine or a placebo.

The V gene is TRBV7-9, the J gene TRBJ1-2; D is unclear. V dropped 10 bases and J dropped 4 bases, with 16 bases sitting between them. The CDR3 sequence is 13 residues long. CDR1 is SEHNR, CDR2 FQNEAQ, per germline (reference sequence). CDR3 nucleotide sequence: TGTGCCACCCTCGGGTCCACGGGCTATGGCTACACCTTC. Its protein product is CATLGSTGYGYTF.

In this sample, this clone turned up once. The CDR3 bases are TGTGCCACCAGTGATCCCGACAGGAGGGAAAGCTCCTACAATGAGCAGTTCTTC. It codes for CATSDPDRRESSYNEQFF. V is TRBV24-1 and J is TRBJ2-1, with D perhaps being TRBD1 or TRBD2 (6 bases each). Germline CDR1 KGHDR, CDR2 SFDVKD. The CDR3 has 18 amino acids. Trimming cost V 3 bases and J 0 bases, with 17 bases left between them.

Written as DNA, the CDR3 is TGTGCCAGCAGTGAATGGGAGAACACTGAAGCTTTCTTT. Amino acid sequence: CASSEWENTEAFF. The rearrangement links TRBV6-1 to TRBJ1-1; D not certain. Trimming took off 2 bases at V and 1 base at J, with 5 bases between the two ends. The CDR3 has 13 amino acids. Germline V gene data show CDR1 as MNHNS and CDR2 as SASEGT.

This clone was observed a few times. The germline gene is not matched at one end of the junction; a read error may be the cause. CDR3: CASSFFTVINQPQHF. The CDR3 DNA reads TGCGCCAGCAGTTTCTTCACGGTAATTAATCAGCCGCAGCATTTT. The genes are TRBV10-1 and TRBJ1-5, with D unresolved. Per the germline V gene, CDR1 is WNHNN and CDR2 is SYGVQD (reference sequence). This CDR3 has 15 residues.

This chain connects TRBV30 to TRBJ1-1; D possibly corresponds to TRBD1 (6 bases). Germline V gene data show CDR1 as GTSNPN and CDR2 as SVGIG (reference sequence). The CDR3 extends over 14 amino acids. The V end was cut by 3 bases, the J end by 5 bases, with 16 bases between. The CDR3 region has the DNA TGTGCCTGGAGCAGGACAGTAAGGGGGACTGAAGCTTTCTTT. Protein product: CAWSRTVRGTEAFF.

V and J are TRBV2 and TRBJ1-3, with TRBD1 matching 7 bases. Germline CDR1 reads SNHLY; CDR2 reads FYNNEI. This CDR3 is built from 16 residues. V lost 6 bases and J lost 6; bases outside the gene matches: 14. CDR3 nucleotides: TGTGCCAGCAGCGAACGGGACAGCGTGATGGAAAACACCATATATTTT. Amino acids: CASSERDSVMENTIYF. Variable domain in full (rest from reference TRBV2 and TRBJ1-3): EPEVTQTPSHQVTQMGQEVILRCVPISNHLYFYWYRQILGQKVEFLVSFYNNEISEKSEIFDDQFSVERPDGSNFTLKIRSTKLEDSAMYFCASSERDSVMENTIYFGEGSWLTVV.

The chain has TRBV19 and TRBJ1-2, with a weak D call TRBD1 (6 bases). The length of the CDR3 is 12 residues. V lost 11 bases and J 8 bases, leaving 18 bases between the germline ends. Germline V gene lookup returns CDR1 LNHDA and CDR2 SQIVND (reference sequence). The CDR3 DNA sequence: TGTGCCTCAACGGCAGGGGCGGGAGGCTACACCTTC. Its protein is CASTAGAGGYTF.

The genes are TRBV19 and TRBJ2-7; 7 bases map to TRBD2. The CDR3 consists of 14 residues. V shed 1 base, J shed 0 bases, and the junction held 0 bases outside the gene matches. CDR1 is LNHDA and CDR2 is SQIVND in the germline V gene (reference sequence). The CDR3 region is CASSIAGGSYEQYF. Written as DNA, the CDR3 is TGTGCCAGTAGTATAGCGGGGGGCTCCTACGAGCAGTACTTC.

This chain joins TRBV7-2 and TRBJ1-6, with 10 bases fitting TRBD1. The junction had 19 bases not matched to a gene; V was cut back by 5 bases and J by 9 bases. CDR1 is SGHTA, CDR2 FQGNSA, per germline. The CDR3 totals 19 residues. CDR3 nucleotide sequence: TGTGCCAGCAGCACACAACCGGGACAGGGGCCAACGGAAGGTTCACCCCTCCACTTT. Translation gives CASSTQPGQGPTEGSPLHF.

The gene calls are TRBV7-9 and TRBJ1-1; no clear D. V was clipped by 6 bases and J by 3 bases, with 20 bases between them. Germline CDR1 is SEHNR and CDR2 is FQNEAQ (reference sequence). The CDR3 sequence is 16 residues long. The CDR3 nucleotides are TGTGCCAGCAGTATAGCCACCGGAGTGACCGACACTGAAGCTTTCTTT. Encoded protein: CASSIATGVTDTEAFF.

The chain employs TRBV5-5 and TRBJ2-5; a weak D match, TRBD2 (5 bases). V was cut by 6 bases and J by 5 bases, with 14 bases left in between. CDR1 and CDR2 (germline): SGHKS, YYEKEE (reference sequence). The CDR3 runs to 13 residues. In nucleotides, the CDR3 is TGTGCCAGCACCTTATGGTGGGAGGAGACCCAGTACTTC. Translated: CASTLWWEETQYF.

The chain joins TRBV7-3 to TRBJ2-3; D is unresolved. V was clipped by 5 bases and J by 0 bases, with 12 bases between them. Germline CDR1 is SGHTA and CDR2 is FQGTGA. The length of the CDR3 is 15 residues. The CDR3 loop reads CASSKLSASTDTQYF. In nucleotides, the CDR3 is TGTGCCAGCAGCAAACTAAGTGCCAGCACAGATACGCAGTATTTT.

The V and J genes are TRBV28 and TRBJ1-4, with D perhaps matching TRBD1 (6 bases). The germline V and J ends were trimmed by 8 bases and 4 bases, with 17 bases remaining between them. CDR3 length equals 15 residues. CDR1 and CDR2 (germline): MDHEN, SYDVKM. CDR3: CASGGRGRSNEKLFF. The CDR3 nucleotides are TGTGCCAGCGGAGGTAGGGGGAGAAGTAATGAAAAACTGTTTTTT.

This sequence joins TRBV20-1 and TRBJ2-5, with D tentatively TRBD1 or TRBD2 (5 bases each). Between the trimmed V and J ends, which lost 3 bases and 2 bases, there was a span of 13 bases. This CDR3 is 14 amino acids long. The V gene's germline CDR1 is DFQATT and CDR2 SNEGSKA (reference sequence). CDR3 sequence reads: CSASSFGAQETQYF. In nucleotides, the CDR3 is TGCAGTGCTAGTAGTTTCGGGGCTCAAGAGACCCAGTACTTC.

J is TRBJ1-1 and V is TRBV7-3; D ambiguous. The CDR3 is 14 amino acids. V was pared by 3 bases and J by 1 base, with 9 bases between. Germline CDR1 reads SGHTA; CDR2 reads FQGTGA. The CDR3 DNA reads TGTGCCAGCAGCTTCTTTCCAGGGAACACTGAAGCTTTCTTT. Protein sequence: CASSFFPGNTEAFF.

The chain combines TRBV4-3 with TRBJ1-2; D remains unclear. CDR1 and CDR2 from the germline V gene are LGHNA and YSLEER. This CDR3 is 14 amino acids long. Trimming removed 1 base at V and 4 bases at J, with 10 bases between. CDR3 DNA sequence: TGCGCCAGCAGCCAAGCTTCGACCCTCTATGGCTACACCTTC. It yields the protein CASSQASTLYGYTF.

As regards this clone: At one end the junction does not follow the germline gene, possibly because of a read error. This CDR3 is CASSPRQGGTDTQYF. DNA for the CDR3: TGTGCTAGCAGCCCCCGACAGGGCGGCACAGATACGCAGTATTTT. The chain couples TRBV7-7 to TRBJ2-3; 7 nucleotides agree with TRBD1. The germline CDR1 and CDR2 sequences are SSHAT and FNYEAQ (reference sequence). CDR3 length equals 15 residues.

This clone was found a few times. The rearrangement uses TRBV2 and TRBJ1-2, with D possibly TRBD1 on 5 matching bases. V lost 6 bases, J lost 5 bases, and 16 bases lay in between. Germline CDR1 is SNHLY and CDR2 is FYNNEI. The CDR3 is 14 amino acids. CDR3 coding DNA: TGTGCCAGCAGCGCGGGACGAGGCGGGTATGGCTACACCTTC. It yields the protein CASSAGRGGYGYTF.

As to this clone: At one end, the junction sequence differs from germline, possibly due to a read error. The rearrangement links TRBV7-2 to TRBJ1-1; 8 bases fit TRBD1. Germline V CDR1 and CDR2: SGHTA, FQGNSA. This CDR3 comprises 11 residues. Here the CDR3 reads CASSSRTGTDF. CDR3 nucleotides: TGTGCCAGCAGCTCTAGGACAGGGACGGACTTT.